This T cell receptor beta chain comes out of a study of OX40 agonist ivuxolimab in advanced cancers. On the study more broadly: The treatment was a fully human IgG2 OX40 agonist, ivuxolimab. From about 20 to 79 years was the age range, with a mean of 60 years, and 65% to 90% were male.

The CDR3 loop spans 14 amino acids. Germline V CDR1 and CDR2: LGHNA, YSLEER. The V gene lost 0 bases and the J gene lost 1 base, with 7 bases spanning the gap. The table came from immunoSEQ multiplex PCR; TCRdb's copy has only in-frame clones and leaves some out. This sample has 20,000 to 25,000 clones, with about nine tenths found just once. The chain has TRBV4-3 and TRBJ2-7; D is undetermined. This receptor was identified in an adult with an advanced solid tumor such as melanoma, head and neck, liver or kidney cancer. The input for sequencing was CD4+ or CD8+ T cells sorted from blood, taken in a trial of the OX40 agonist ivuxolimab. CDR3 in DNA: TGCGCCAGCAGCCAAGATATGGCATCCTACGAGCAGTACTTC. As protein: CASSQDMASYEQYF.